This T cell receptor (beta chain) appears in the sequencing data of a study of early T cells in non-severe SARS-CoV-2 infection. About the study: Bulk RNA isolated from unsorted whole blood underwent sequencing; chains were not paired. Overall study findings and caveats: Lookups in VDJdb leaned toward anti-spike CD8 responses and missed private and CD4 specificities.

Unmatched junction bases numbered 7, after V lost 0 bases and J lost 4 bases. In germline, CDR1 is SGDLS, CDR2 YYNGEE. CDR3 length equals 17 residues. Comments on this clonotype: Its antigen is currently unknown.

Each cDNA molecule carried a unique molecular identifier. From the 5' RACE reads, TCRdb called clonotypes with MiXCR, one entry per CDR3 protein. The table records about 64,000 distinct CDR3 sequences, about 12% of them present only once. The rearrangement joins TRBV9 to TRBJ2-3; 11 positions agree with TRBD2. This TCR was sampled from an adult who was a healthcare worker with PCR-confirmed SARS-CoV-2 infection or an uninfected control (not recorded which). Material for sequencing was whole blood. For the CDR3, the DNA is TGTGCCAGCAGCGTAGCGGGGACTAGCGGCGCCGCAGATACGCAGTATTTT. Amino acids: CASSVAGTSGAADTQYF.